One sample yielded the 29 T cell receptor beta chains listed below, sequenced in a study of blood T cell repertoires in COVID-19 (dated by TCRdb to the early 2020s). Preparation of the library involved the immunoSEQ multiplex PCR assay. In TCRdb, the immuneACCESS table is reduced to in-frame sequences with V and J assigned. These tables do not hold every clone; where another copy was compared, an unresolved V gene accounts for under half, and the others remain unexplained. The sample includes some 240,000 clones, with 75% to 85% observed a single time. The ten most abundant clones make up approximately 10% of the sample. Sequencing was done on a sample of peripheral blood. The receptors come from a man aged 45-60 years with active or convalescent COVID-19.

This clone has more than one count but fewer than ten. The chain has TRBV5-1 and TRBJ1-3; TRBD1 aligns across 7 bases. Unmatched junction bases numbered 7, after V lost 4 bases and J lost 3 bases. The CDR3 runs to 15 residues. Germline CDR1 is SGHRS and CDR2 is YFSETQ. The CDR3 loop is CASSPRTGIGNTIYF. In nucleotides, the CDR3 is TGCGCCAGCAGCCCTCGGACAGGTATTGGAAACACCATATATTTT.

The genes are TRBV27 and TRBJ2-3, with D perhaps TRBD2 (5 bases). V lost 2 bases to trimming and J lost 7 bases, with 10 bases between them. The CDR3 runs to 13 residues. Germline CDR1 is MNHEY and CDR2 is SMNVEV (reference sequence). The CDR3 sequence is CASSLELAHTQYF. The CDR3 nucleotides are TGTGCCAGCAGTTTAGAGCTAGCCCATACGCAGTATTTT.

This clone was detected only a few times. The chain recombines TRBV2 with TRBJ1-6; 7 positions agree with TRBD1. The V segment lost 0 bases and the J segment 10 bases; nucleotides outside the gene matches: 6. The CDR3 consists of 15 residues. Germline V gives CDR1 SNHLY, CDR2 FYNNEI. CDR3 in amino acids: CASSEAWSGGSPLHF. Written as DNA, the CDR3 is TGTGCCAGCAGTGAAGCGTGGTCAGGGGGATCACCCCTCCACTTT.

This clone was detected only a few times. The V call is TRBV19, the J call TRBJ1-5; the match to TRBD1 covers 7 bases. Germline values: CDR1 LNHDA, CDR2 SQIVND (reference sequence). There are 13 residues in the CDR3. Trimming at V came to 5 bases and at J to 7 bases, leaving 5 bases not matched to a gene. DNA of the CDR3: TGTGCCAGTAGTCTCAGGGGGGAACAGCCCCAGCATTTT. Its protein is CASSLRGEQPQHF.

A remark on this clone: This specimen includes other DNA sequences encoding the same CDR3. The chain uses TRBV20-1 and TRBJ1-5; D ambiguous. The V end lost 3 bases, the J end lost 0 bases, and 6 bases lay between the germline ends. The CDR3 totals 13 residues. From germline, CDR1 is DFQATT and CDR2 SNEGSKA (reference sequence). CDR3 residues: CSASRGSNQPQHF. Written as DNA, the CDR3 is TGCAGTGCTAGTCGGGGTAGCAATCAGCCCCAGCATTTT.

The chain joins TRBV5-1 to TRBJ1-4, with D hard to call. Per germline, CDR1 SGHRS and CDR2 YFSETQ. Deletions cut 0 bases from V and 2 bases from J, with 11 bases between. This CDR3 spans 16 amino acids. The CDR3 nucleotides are TGCGCCAGCAGCTTGGAGGTCCAGGCTACTAATGAAAAACTGTTTTTT. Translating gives CASSLEVQATNEKLFF.

Here the CDR3 DNA reads TGTGCCAGCTCACCAAGTTACAGTTTTAATGAAAAACTGTTTTTT. Translating it yields CASSPSYSFNEKLFF. The gene calls are TRBV18 and TRBJ1-4; no definite D call. The V gene's germline CDR1 is KGHSH and CDR2 LQKENI. The CDR3 sequence is 15 residues long. V lost 2 bases to trimming and J lost 4 bases, with 11 bases between them.

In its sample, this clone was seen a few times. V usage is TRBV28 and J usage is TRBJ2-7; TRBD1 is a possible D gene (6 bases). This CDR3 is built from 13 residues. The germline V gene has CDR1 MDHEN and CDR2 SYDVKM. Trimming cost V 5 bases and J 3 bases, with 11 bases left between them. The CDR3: CASSIGQSYEQYF. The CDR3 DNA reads TGTGCCAGCAGTATAGGACAGAGCTACGAGCAGTACTTC.

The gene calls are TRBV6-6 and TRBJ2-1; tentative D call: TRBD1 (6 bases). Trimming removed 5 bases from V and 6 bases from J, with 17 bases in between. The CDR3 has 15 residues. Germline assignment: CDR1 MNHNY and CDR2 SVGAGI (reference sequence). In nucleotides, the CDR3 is TGTGCCAGCAGTCGCCGGCGAGGACAGCTCAATGAGCAGTTCTTC. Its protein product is CASSRRRGQLNEQFF.

The CDR3 sequence: CASSPRTSGRQFF. CDR3 DNA: TGCGCCAGCAGCCCTCGGACTAGCGGGAGGCAGTTCTTC. This chain uses TRBV4-3 with TRBJ2-1; 13 nucleotides match TRBD2. Per germline, CDR1 LGHNA and CDR2 YSLEER. This CDR3 region has 13 residues. Germline trimming cut 4 bases from V and 12 bases from J; bases unmatched to any gene: 3.

The CDR3 is CASGRSSGANVLTF. The CDR3 DNA reads as TGTGCCAGTGGGAGGTCCTCTGGGGCCAACGTCCTGACTTTC. This chain uses TRBV19 with TRBJ2-6, with a weak D call TRBD2 (6 bases). Trimming removed 8 bases from V and 0 bases from J, with 8 bases in between. CDR1 is LNHDA and CDR2 is SQIVND in the germline V gene (reference sequence). The CDR3 is 14 residues long.

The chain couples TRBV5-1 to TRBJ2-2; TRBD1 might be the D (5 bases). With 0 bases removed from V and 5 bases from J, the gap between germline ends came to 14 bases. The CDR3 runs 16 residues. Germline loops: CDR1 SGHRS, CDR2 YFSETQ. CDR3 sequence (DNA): TGCGCCAGCAGCTTGGAGGGCAGGGAAGGGACCGGGGAGCTGTTTTTT. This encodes CASSLEGREGTGELFF. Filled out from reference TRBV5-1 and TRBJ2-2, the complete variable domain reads KAGVTQTPRYLIKTRGQQVTLSCSPISGHRSVSWYQQTPGQGLQFLFEYFSETQRNKGNFPGRFSGRQFSNSRSEMNVSTLELGDSALYLCASSLEGREGTGELFFGEGSRLTVL.

CDR3 amino acids: CASSARRAPGTGELFF. CDR3 DNA sequence: TGTGCCAGCAGCGCCCGGAGAGCCCCGGGGACCGGGGAGCTGTTTTTT. The chain recombines TRBV9 with TRBJ2-2; weak D call: TRBD2 (5 bases). This CDR3 spans 16 amino acids. Germline CDR1 and CDR2: SGDLS and YYNGEE. Trimming stripped 3 bases from V and 5 bases from J, with 17 bases between. Full variable domain (remainder filled in from reference TRBV9 and TRBJ2-2): DSGVTQTPKHLITATGQRVTLRCSPRSGDLSVYWYQQSLDQGLQFLIQYYNGEERAKGNILERFSAQQFPDLHSELNLSSLELGDSALYFCASSARRAPGTGELFFGEGSRLTVL.

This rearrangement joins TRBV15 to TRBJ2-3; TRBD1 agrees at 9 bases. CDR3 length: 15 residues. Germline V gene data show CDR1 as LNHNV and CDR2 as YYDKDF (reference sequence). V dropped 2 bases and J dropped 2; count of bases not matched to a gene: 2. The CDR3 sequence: CATSRTGGFTDTQYF. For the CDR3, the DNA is TGTGCCACCAGCAGAACAGGGGGCTTCACAGATACGCAGTATTTT.

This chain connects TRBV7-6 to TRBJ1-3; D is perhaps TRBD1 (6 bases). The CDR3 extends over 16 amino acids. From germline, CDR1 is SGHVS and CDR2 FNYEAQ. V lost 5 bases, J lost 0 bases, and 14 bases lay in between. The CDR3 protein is CASSVNRVGSGNTIYF. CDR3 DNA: TGTGCCAGCAGCGTGAACAGGGTGGGCTCTGGAAACACCATATATTTT.

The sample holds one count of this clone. The chain's CDR3 is CASRETGNTGELFF. CDR3 in DNA: TGTGCCAGCAGGGAGACAGGGAACACCGGGGAGCTGTTTTTT. The rearrangement links TRBV2 to TRBJ2-2, with D tentatively TRBD1 (6 bases). This CDR3 spans 14 amino acids. The V end lost 6 bases, the J end lost 1 base, and 9 bases lay between the germline ends. Germline V gene sequence: CDR1 SNHLY, CDR2 FYNNEI.

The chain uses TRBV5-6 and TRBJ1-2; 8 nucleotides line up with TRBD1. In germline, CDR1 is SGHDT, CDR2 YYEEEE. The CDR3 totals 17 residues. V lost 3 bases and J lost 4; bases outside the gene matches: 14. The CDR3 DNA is TGTGCCAGCAGCTCCCTAAACCAGGGGGCGCAAGGCTATGGCTACACCTTC. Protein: CASSSLNQGAQGYGYTF.

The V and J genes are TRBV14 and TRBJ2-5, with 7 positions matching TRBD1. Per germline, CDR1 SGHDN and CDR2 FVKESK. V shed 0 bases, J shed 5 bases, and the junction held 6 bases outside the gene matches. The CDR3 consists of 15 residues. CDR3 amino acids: CASSQDVGGYETQYF. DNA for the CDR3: TGTGCCAGCAGCCAAGACGTAGGGGGCTATGAGACCCAGTACTTC.

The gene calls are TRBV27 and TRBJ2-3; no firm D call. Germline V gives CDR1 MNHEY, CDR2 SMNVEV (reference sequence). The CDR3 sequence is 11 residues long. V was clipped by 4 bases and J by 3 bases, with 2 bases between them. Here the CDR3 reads CASSSTDTQYF. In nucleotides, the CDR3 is TGTGCCAGCAGTTCGACAGATACGCAGTATTTT.

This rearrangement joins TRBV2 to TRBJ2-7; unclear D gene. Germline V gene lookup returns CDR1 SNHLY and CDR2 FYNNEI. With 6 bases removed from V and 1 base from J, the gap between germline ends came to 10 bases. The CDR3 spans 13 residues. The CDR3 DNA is TGTGCCAGCAGCCCCGACATTTCCTACGAGCAGTACTTC. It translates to CASSPDISYEQYF.

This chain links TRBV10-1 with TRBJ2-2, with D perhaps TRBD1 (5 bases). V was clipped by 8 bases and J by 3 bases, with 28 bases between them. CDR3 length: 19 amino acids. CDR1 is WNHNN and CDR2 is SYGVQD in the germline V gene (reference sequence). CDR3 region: CASGKGWSKGRGDTGELFF. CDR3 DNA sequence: TGCGCCAGCGGGAAAGGGTGGAGTAAGGGGCGCGGAGACACCGGGGAGCTGTTTTTT.

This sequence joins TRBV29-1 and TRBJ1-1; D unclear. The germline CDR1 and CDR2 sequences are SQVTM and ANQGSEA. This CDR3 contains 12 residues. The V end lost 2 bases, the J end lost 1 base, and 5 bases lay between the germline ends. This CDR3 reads CSVETENTEAFF. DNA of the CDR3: TGCAGCGTTGAAACAGAGAACACTGAAGCTTTCTTT.

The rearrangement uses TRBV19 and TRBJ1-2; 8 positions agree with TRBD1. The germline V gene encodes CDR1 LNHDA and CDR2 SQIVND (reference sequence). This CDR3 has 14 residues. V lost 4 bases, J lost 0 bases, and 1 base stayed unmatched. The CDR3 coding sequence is TGTGCCAGTAGTAAGGGACAGGCTAACTATGGCTACACCTTC. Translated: CASSKGQANYGYTF.

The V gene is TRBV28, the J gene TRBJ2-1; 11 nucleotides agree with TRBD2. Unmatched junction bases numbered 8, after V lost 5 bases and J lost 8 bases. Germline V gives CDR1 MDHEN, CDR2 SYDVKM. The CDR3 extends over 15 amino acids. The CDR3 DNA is TGTGCCAGCAGTACAACTAGCGGGAGTAGGGATGAGCAGTTCTTC. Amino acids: CASSTTSGSRDEQFF.

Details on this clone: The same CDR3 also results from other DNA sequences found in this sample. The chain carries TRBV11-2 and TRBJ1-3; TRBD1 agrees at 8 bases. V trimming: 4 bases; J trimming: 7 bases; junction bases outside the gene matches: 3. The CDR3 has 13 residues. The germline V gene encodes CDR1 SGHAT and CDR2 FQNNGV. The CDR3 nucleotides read TGTGCCAGCAGCTCCGACAGGGGCAACACCATATATTTT. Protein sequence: CASSSDRGNTIYF.

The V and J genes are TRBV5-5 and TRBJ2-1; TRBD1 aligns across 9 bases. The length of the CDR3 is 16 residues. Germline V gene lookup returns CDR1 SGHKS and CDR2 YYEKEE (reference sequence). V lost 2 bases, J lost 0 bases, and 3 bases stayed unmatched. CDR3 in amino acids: CASSFTGGASYNEQFF. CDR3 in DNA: TGTGCCAGCAGCTTTACAGGGGGCGCCTCCTACAATGAGCAGTTCTTC.

The CDR3 is CAWSVAGATGELFF. Written as DNA, the CDR3 is TGTGCCTGGAGTGTGGCAGGCGCCACCGGGGAGCTGTTTTTT. This chain links TRBV30 with TRBJ2-2; no definite D call. Germline V lookup: CDR1 GTSNPN, CDR2 SVGIG (reference sequence). Trimming removed 0 bases at V and 4 bases at J, with 9 bases between. The CDR3 totals 14 residues.

In nucleotides, the CDR3 is TGCGCCAGCGGGGAGGGGACTAATTCACCCCTCCACTTT. Translation: CASGEGTNSPLHF. The chain carries TRBV5-1 and TRBJ1-6; D is possibly TRBD1 (5 bases). The CDR3 length is 13 residues. CDR1 is SGHRS and CDR2 is YFSETQ in the germline V gene. V lost 7 bases and J lost 6, with 11 bases in between.

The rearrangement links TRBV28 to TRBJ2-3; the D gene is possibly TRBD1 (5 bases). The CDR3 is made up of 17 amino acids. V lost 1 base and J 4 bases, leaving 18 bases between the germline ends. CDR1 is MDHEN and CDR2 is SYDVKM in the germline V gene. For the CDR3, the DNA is TGTGCCAGCAGTTTATCCCAGGACAAGGGCCTAGCAGATACGCAGTATTTT. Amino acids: CASSLSQDKGLADTQYF. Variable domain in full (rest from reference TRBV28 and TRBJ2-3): DVKVTQSSRYLVKRTGEKVFLECVQDMDHENMFWYRQDPGLGLRLIYFSYDVKMKEKGDIPEGYSVSREKKERFSLILESASTNQTSMYLCASSLSQDKGLADTQYFGPGTRLTVL.